The rows below give T cell receptor beta chains drawn from one sample of a study of vaccination effects on CD4 cells after COVID-19. Sequencing used immunoSEQ multiplex PCR; TCRdb keeps in-frame clones, though not all of them. The sample carries fewer than 85,000 clones, 76% recorded once. Antigens of these TCRs are unknown. Sample: CD4+ T cells from PBMCs cultured with HCoV-OC43 spike peptides, taken after COVID-19 vaccination. The receptors were gathered from a human donor who received a COVID-19 vaccine. The CDR3 runs from the conserved cysteine through the conserved F or W. D genes are given only for firm matches. A row's size may be missing; if present it is once, few, many or a size class.

D,J,V,size,DNA,CDR3
TRBD2,TRBJ2-3,TRBV11-2,-,TGTGCCAGCAGCCCTCGGACTAGCGGGGGTTACACAGATACGCAGTATTTT,CASSPRTSGGYTDTQYF
-,TRBJ2-5,TRBV7-6,once,TGTGCCAGCAGCTTAGCTATTAGTTTTGCGAATAACCAAGAGACCCAGTACTTC,CASSLAISFANNQETQYF
TRBD1,TRBJ1-5,TRBV10-2,-,TGCGCCACCTGTGCGACAGGGGATTCGAATCAGCCCCAGCATTTT,CATCATGDSNQPQHF
-,TRBJ1-4,TRBV18,-,TGTGCCAGCTCACCAGCCGGGGCGGATGAAAAACTGTTTTTT,CASSPAGADEKLFF
-,TRBJ1-2,TRBV2,once,TGTGCCAGCAGTGATTTGGGGTATGGCTACACCTTC,CASSDLGYGYTF
-,TRBJ1-1,TRBV7-3,-,TGTGCCAGCAGCTTATTCCACGGGGCCAATGAAGCTTTCTTT,CASSLFHGANEAFF
-,TRBJ2-2,TRBV5-1,-,TGCGCCAGCAGCTTGGTCTCGGGTGTCACCGGGGAGCTGTTTTTT,CASSLVSGVTGELFF
-,TRBJ2-6,TRBV5-1,-,TGCGCCAGCAGCTTGGCCGGGCAGCCCGGAGCGTCCGGGGCCAACGTCCTGACTTTC,CASSLAGQPGASGANVLTF
-,TRBJ2-5,TRBV12-3/TRBV12-4,-,TGTGCCAGCACTCTTCAATGGTCGGAGACCCAGTACTTC,CASTLQWSETQYF
TRBD2,TRBJ2-3,TRBV7-3,-,TGTGCCAGCAGCTTAACTAGCGGGGCCTCCACAGATACGCAGTATTTT,CASSLTSGASTDTQYF
TRBD1,TRBJ1-2,TRBV28,-,TGTGCCAGCAGGTACGCAGGGGGTAGTCGTTATGGCTACACCTTC,CASRYAGGSRYGYTF
TRBD1,TRBJ1-2,TRBV6-5,-,TGTGCCAGCAGTAGGCAGGGGACAGCTAACTATGGCTACACCTTC,CASSRQGTANYGYTF
-,TRBJ1-2,TRBV30,-,TGTGCCTGGAGTCCCGACTCCTATGGCTACACCTTC,CAWSPDSYGYTF
-,TRBJ1-1,TRBV28,once,TGTGCCAGCAATACAAACACCATGAACACTGAAGCTTTCTTT,CASNTNTMNTEAFF
TRBD1,TRBJ1-4,TRBV5-3,-,TGTGCCAGAAGCTTGGTGGGGTACAGGGGAGGTGAAAAACTGTTTTTT,CARSLVGYRGGEKLFF
-,TRBJ1-4,TRBV21-1,once,TGTGCCAGCAGCGCCCGGACGGTAGTTAATGAAAAACTGTTTTTT,CASSARTVVNEKLFF
-,TRBJ1-1,TRBV6-1,few,TGTGCCAGCAGTGAAGCTTCACTTATGAACACTGAAGCTTTCTTT,CASSEASLMNTEAFF
-,TRBJ1-1,TRBV19,-,TGTGCCAGTATTCCGACAGGCGGGGGGACTGAAGCTTTCTTT,CASIPTGGGTEAFF
-,TRBJ2-5,TRBV11-2,-,TGTGCCAGCAGCTTCGGGGCGACAGGGAGGGACGTAGAGACCCAGTACTTC,CASSFGATGRDVETQYF
-,TRBJ2-5,TRBV11-2,-,TGTGCCAGCAGCTTACTGTTGCAAGAGACCCAGTACTTC,CASSLLLQETQYF
TRBD1,TRBJ2-2,TRBV5-1,few,TGCGCCAGCAGCTCGGGACAGCTCCTAGCCGGGGAGCTGTTTTTT,CASSSGQLLAGELFF
-,TRBJ1-2,TRBV6-2/TRBV6-3,few,TGTGCCAGCAGTATACAGGGTCAGGGTGGCTACACCTTC,CASSIQGQGGYTF
-,TRBJ2-5,TRBV5-1,-,TGCGCCAGCAGCTTGGAGGGTGGGGAGACCCAGTACTTC,CASSLEGGETQYF
TRBD1,TRBJ2-5,TRBV6-5,once,TGTGCCAGCATCAAGAGGGGACAGGGAGAGACCCAGTACTTC,CASIKRGQGETQYF
-,TRBJ2-2,TRBV6-5,-,TGTGCCAGCAGACCTCTGGGGTCCGGGGAGCTGTTTTTT,CASRPLGSGELFF
-,TRBJ1-4,TRBV14,-,TGTGCCAGCAGCCCAGGAACTTCAGGGAATCGTTATGAAAAACTGTTTTTT,CASSPGTSGNRYEKLFF
TRBD1,TRBJ2-5,TRBV7-2,-,TGTGCCAGCAGCCAGCGACGGACAGGGTCGTCAGAGACCCAGTACTTC,CASSQRRTGSSETQYF
TRBD1,TRBJ2-5,TRBV6-5,-,TGTGCCAGCAGGGGACAGGGCCTGGGGACCCAGTACTTC,CASRGQGLGTQYF
-,TRBJ2-3,TRBV7-2,once,TGTGCCAGCAGCCCCAAGAGGCATGGGGGGACCACAGATACGCAGTATTTT,CASSPKRHGGTTDTQYF
-,TRBJ2-3,TRBV15,-,TGTGCCACCAGCAGAGCTGGAGGCACAGGGGATACGCAGTATTTT,CATSRAGGTGDTQYF
TRBD2,TRBJ2-1,TRBV19,-,TGTGCCAGTAGTATCAGCGGGGGGCCCCACAATGAGCAGTTCTTC,CASSISGGPHNEQFF
-,TRBJ2-5,TRBV20-1,few,TGCAGTGCTAGGGGGCCAGAGACCCAGTACTTC,CSARGPETQYF
-,TRBJ2-6,TRBV7-3,-,TGTGCCAGCAGCCGAGCAAACCCCCAGGGCTCTGGGGCCAACGTCCTGACTTTC,CASSRANPQGSGANVLTF
-,TRBJ2-2,TRBV7-3,-,TGTGCCAGCAGCCCCCTTGGGGGGTCGAACACCGGGGAGCTGTTTTTT,CASSPLGGSNTGELFF
TRBD1,TRBJ1-2,TRBV2,-,TGTGCCAGCGCGGGCAGGACAGGGGACTATGGCTACACCTTC,CASAGRTGDYGYTF
TRBD1,TRBJ1-2,TRBV6-6,once,TGTGCCAGCAGCCGACAGGGGCTTACCGAAGGCTACACCTTC,CASSRQGLTEGYTF
-,TRBJ1-5,TRBV6-2/TRBV6-3,-,TGTGCCAGCAGTTACGGGACGAGCAATCAGCCCCAGCATTTT,CASSYGTSNQPQHF
-,TRBJ2-3,TRBV24-1,-,TGTGCCACCAGTGATTTGCACCTCTCCGGGTTTCCCCCAGATACGCAGTATTTT,CATSDLHLSGFPPDTQYF
-,TRBJ2-1,TRBV15,-,TGTGCCACCAGCAGAGCCATGACAGAAGGCCCCCACAATGAGCAGTTCTTC,CATSRAMTEGPHNEQFF
TRBD1,TRBJ2-2,TRBV30,-,TGTGCCTGGGGACAGGGAGTTAAGGAGCTGTTTTTT,CAWGQGVKELFF
TRBD1,TRBJ2-1,TRBV5-8,-,TGTGCCACACCACCGAACAGGGGAGATGAGCAGTTCTTC,CATPPNRGDEQFF
-,TRBJ2-5,TRBV19,-,TGTGCCAGCTCAATGTGGGGACCTGGGGAGACCCAGTACTTC,CASSMWGPGETQYF
-,TRBJ2-4,TRBV2,-,TGTGCCAGCAGTGATTGGGCGACTCTAGCCAAAAACATTCAGTACTTC,CASSDWATLAKNIQYF
-,TRBJ2-6,TRBV6-5,-,TGTGCCAGCAGCCGCGTACCAACTGGGGCCAACGTCCTGACTTTC,CASSRVPTGANVLTF
-,TRBJ2-5,TRBV7-2,-,TGTGCCAGCAGCCCCTTTGCACTCCGGGAGACCCAGTACTTC,CASSPFALRETQYF
-,TRBJ1-2,TRBV6-5,-,TGTGCCAGCATCACCGCCGGGGGCTATGGCTACACCTTC,CASITAGGYGYTF
TRBD1,TRBJ1-1,TRBV5-1,-,TGCGCCAGTTCCGTTCAGGGGGACCTTGAAGCTTTCTTT,CASSVQGDLEAFF
-,TRBJ2-1,TRBV15,-,TGTGCCACCAGCAGAGGAGGGGCTAAGTCTGGGGATGAGCAGTTCTTC,CATSRGGAKSGDEQFF
-,TRBJ2-3,TRBV5-1,-,TGCGCCAGCAGCTTAGGGACCTTCACAGATACGCAGTATTTT,CASSLGTFTDTQYF
TRBD2,TRBJ2-3,TRBV24-1,-,TGTGCCACCAGTGATTTACCGCGGGGGAAAGCTAGCACAGATACGCAGTATTTT,CATSDLPRGKASTDTQYF
TRBD1,TRBJ1-1,TRBV7-8,-,TGTGCCAGCAGCCTCGACAGGGGTAGAGCTTTCTTT,CASSLDRGRAFF
-,TRBJ1-3,TRBV6-2/TRBV6-3,-,TGTGCCAGCAGTTACGAGCCTGGAAACACCATATATTTT,CASSYEPGNTIYF
-,TRBJ1-5,TRBV12-3/TRBV12-4,-,TGTGCCAGCAGTCCAGGGGTCAATCAGCCCCAGCATTTT,CASSPGVNQPQHF
-,TRBJ2-5,TRBV7-8,-,TGTGCCAGCAGCCAAGGTGTAGAGACCCAGTACTTC,CASSQGVETQYF
TRBD1,TRBJ2-1,TRBV18,-,TGTGCCAGCTCACCAGGGACAGGGGTTTCCAATGAGCAGTTCTTC,CASSPGTGVSNEQFF